Following are 25 T cell receptor beta chains from one sample sequenced in a study of blood T cell repertoires in COVID-19. Measured with immunoSEQ multiplex PCR; TCRdb has only the in-frame clones, and not every one. The data contain roughly 74,000 clones, roughly 81% of them singletons. The sequenced sample consisted of peripheral blood. The receptors here all came from a man aged 65-85 years with acute or convalescent COVID-19.

The chain employs TRBV18 and TRBJ1-4, with D maybe TRBD1 (5 bases). The CDR3 has 14 amino acids. V lost 3 bases to trimming and J lost 5 bases, with 10 bases between them. Germline CDR1 KGHSH, CDR2 LQKENI. CDR3 DNA sequence: TGTGCCAGCTCACCTCCTTGGGGCAATGAAAAACTGTTTTTT. Translated: CASSPPWGNEKLFF.

The J gene is TRBJ2-3, the V gene TRBV7-2; no clear D. This CDR3 has 14 residues. Germline values: CDR1 SGHTA, CDR2 FQGNSA. Trimming left V 1 base short and J 1 base short, with 6 bases between. The CDR3 DNA reads as TGTGCCAGCAGCTTAGAACTCCGCACAGATACGCAGTATTTT. This gives the protein CASSLELRTDTQYF.

This clone was seen just once. The J gene is TRBJ1-2, the V gene TRBV9, with 9 bases fitting TRBD1. Per germline, CDR1 SGDLS and CDR2 YYNGEE. The CDR3 spans 15 residues. After removal of 3 bases from V and 5 bases from J, the junction contained 8 bases not matched to a gene. In DNA, the CDR3 is TGTGCCAGCAGCGGACCCCGGGACAGGGAATATGGCTACACCTTC. Its protein product is CASSGPRDREYGYTF.

V gene TRBV19 combines with J gene TRBJ2-3, with TRBD2 identical over 14 bases. V was clipped by 1 base and J by 1 base; unmatched bases: 1. Looked up from germline, CDR1 is LNHDA and CDR2 is SQIVND (reference sequence). The CDR3 length is 17 residues. CDR3 loop: CASSIVGLAGGTDTQYF. CDR3 in DNA: TGTGCCAGTAGTATAGTGGGACTAGCGGGGGGCACAGATACGCAGTATTTT.

This clone was seen only once. The chain links TRBV19 to TRBJ1-2; TRBD1 matches at 7 bases. From germline, CDR1 is LNHDA and CDR2 SQIVND (reference sequence). J gave up 4 bases and V 7 bases, and 12 bases lay outside the gene matches. The CDR3 is made up of 15 amino acids. CDR3 in DNA: TGTGCCAGTACAGAGGGTCAACAGGGGACCTATGGCTACACCTTC. This codes for CASTEGQQGTYGYTF.

This clone showed up just once. This rearrangement joins TRBV5-4 to TRBJ2-7, with D perhaps TRBD1 (6 bases). The CDR3 extends over 14 amino acids. The germline V and J ends were trimmed by 1 base and 3 bases, with 11 bases remaining between them. The germline gives CDR1 SGHNT, CDR2 YYREEE (reference sequence). The DNA of the CDR3 is TGTGCCAGCAGCTTGACAGGGCCTAACTACGAGCAGTACTTC. Translation: CASSLTGPNYEQYF.

This rearrangement joins TRBV6-5 to TRBJ2-3; TRBD2 agrees at 9 bases. This CDR3 has 14 amino acids. Germline loops: CDR1 MNHEY, CDR2 SVGAGI. V shed 5 bases, J shed 4 bases, and the junction held 4 bases outside the gene matches. In DNA, the CDR3 is TGTGCCAGCAGTACGCTAGCGGGGCCAGATACGCAGTATTTT. Translated: CASSTLAGPDTQYF.

The rearrangement links TRBV28 to TRBJ1-1; D ambiguous. The CDR3 has 12 residues. V dropped 1 base and J dropped 6 bases, with 6 bases sitting between them. Germline assignment: CDR1 MDHEN and CDR2 SYDVKM. CDR3 in amino acids: CASSLSRAEAFF. In nucleotides, the CDR3 is TGTGCCAGCAGTTTATCCCGGGCTGAAGCTTTCTTT. Full variable domain (remainder filled in from reference TRBV28 and TRBJ1-1): DVKVTQSSRYLVKRTGEKVFLECVQDMDHENMFWYRQDPGLGLRLIYFSYDVKMKEKGDIPEGYSVSREKKERFSLILESASTNQTSMYLCASSLSRAEAFFGQGTRLTVV.

The CDR3 here is CSVDIADTQYF. In nucleotides, the CDR3 is TGCAGCGTTGATATTGCAGATACGCAGTATTTT. V is TRBV29-1 and J is TRBJ2-3; D call uncertain. The CDR3 has 11 amino acids. The ends were cut back, 3 bases at V and 4 bases at J, with 5 bases in the middle. Germline V gene sequence: CDR1 SQVTM, CDR2 ANQGSEA.

This rearrangement joins TRBV7-8 to TRBJ2-7, with TRBD1 matching over 11 bases. Losses at the gene ends were 0 bases for V and 8 bases for J; bases not matched to a gene: 9. Germline assignment: CDR1 SGHVS and CDR2 FQNEAQ. The CDR3 contains 16 residues. This CDR3 reads CASSLAVGQGATQQYF. Here the CDR3 DNA reads TGTGCCAGCAGCTTAGCGGTAGGACAGGGGGCTACTCAGCAGTACTTC.

The chain employs TRBV11-3 and TRBJ2-5; a possible D gene is TRBD2 (6 bases). Trimming stripped 5 bases from V and 5 bases from J, with 18 bases between. This CDR3 is 15 amino acids long. From germline, CDR1 is SGHNT and CDR2 YENEEA. CDR3 in DNA: TGTGCCAGCAGCCCGGGACTCACTATGAGGGAGACCCAGTACTTC. Protein product: CASSPGLTMRETQYF.

The chain joins TRBV6-6 to TRBJ1-2; D uncertain. The CDR3 loop spans 14 amino acids. Trimming stripped 0 bases from V and 2 bases from J, with 7 bases between. In germline, CDR1 is MNHNY, CDR2 SVGAGI (reference sequence). CDR3 protein: CASSYSRANYGYTF. The CDR3 region has the DNA TGTGCCAGCAGTTACTCGAGGGCGAACTATGGCTACACCTTC.

Note on this clone: One junction end does not reproduce the germline sequence, and a read error may be involved. The chain carries TRBV5-1 and TRBJ2-5; maybe TRBD1 (6 bases). The germline CDR1 and CDR2 sequences are SGHRS and YFSETQ. This CDR3 spans 15 amino acids. Here the CDR3 DNA reads TGCACCAGCAGCCCTATCGGACAGCACCAAGAGACCCAGTACTTC. Its protein is CTSSPIGQHQETQYF. The full variable domain, completed using reference TRBV5-1 and TRBJ2-5, is KAGVTQTPRYLIKTRGQQVTLSCSPISGHRSVSWYQQTPGQGLQFLFEYFSETQRNKGNFPGRFSGRQFSNSRSEMNVSTLELGDSALYLCTSSPIGQHQETQYFGPGTRLLVL.

The chain is built from TRBV14 and TRBJ1-6; TRBD1 matches 7 bases. Trimming at V came to 2 bases and at J to 7 bases, leaving 11 bases not matched to a gene. This CDR3 is 17 amino acids long. CDR1 is SGHDN and CDR2 is FVKESK in the germline V gene. DNA of the CDR3: TGTGCCAGCAGCCAACATGTGTGGAGACAGGGAAATTCACCCCTCCACTTT. This gives the protein CASSQHVWRQGNSPLHF.

This sequence joins TRBV5-1 and TRBJ1-2; D unresolved. With 2 bases removed from V and 7 bases from J, the gap between germline ends came to 12 bases. In germline, CDR1 is SGHRS, CDR2 YFSETQ. The CDR3 contains 13 residues. DNA of the CDR3: TGCGCCAGCAGCTTAACAGCCGGGAGTGGCTACACCTTC. Amino acid sequence: CASSLTAGSGYTF.

J is TRBJ2-5 and V is TRBV20-1, with 8 nucleotides matching TRBD1. Germline CDR1 DFQATT, CDR2 SNEGSKA (reference sequence). V lost 4 bases to trimming and J lost 2 bases; unmatched junction nucleotides: 6. The CDR3 has 14 residues. CDR3 sequence: CSANDDRGQETQYF. The DNA for the CDR3 is TGCAGTGCTAATGACGACAGGGGACAAGAGACCCAGTACTTC.

J is TRBJ1-1 and V is TRBV7-9, with unresolved D. The CDR3 has 14 residues. CDR1 is SEHNR and CDR2 is FQNEAQ in the germline V gene (reference sequence). Trimming removed 0 bases at V and 1 base at J, with 6 bases between. The CDR3 sequence: CASSLAGKNTEAFF. CDR3 coding DNA: TGTGCCAGCAGCTTAGCCGGGAAGAACACTGAAGCTTTCTTT.

The V call is TRBV4-3, the J call TRBJ2-5; 7 nucleotides align to TRBD2. CDR3 size: 16 residues. Per the germline V gene, CDR1 is LGHNA and CDR2 is YSLEER. V was pared by 3 bases and J by 5 bases, with 12 bases of the junction left unmatched. CDR3 region: CASSHAPPGGRETQYF. The CDR3 DNA reads TGCGCCAGCAGCCATGCACCACCGGGGGGACGGGAGACCCAGTACTTC.

The chain employs TRBV6-2 or TRBV6-3 and TRBJ1-5, with D uncertain. CDR1 is MNHEY, CDR2 SVGEGT, per germline. Trimming took 2 bases from V and 6 from J, leaving 23 bases between them. CDR3 length: 18 residues. The CDR3 nucleotides read TGTGCCAGCAGTTACGCCCTCGCGGGAAGTTTGTTCGGTCAGCCCCAGCATTTT. It is translated as CASSYALAGSLFGQPQHF.

The chain joins TRBV21-1 to TRBJ2-5; the D call of TRBD2 is as the table states it, not checked on the DNA. TRBV21-1 is annotated as a pseudogene. The CDR3 has 17 residues. The CDR3 is CASSHKQPGTSFETQYF. The CDR3 DNA follows: TGTGCCAGCAGTCACAAACAACCAGGGACTAGCTTTGAGACCCAGTACTTC.

This chain links TRBV7-9 with TRBJ2-3; tentative D call: TRBD2 (6 bases). The ends were cut back, 2 bases at V and 4 bases at J, with 13 bases in the middle. This CDR3 is built from 15 residues. CDR1 is SEHNR, CDR2 FQNEAQ, per germline (reference sequence). DNA of the CDR3: TGTGCCAGCAGCTTATCCTCTAGCGTAGCAGATACGCAGTATTTT. Amino acid sequence: CASSLSSSVADTQYF.

The V and J genes are TRBV4-3 and TRBJ2-7, with 8 bases lining up with TRBD2. The CDR3 has 16 amino acids. Germline V CDR1 and CDR2: LGHNA, YSLEER. Trimming took 2 bases from V and 2 from J; bases not matched to a gene: 8. As DNA, the CDR3 is TGCGCCAGCAGCCAAATAGCGGCGGGGGGCCCCTACGAGCAGTACTTC. It specifies CASSQIAAGGPYEQYF.

The chain couples TRBV6-5 to TRBJ2-5, with D possibly TRBD1 on 5 matching bases. The CDR3 spans 12 residues. Germline assignment: CDR1 MNHEY and CDR2 SVGAGI. V was pared by 3 bases and J by 7 bases, with 9 bases between. In nucleotides, the CDR3 is TGTGCCAGCAGTTATAACCAGGGGACCCAGTACTTC. Its protein product is CASSYNQGTQYF.

The chain recombines TRBV2 with TRBJ1-2; 7 bases match TRBD1. From germline, CDR1 is SNHLY and CDR2 FYNNEI. V was clipped by 6 bases and J by 3 bases; unmatched bases: 4. The CDR3 length is 13 residues. The DNA of the CDR3 is TGTGCCAGCAGCCGACAGGGTGACTATGGCTACACCTTC. Translation: CASSRQGDYGYTF.

V usage is TRBV5-8 and J usage is TRBJ1-1; unclear D gene. Between the trimmed V and J ends, which lost 4 bases and 4 bases, there was a span of 14 bases. The CDR3 sequence is 14 residues long. Germline CDR1 and CDR2: SGHTS and YDEGEE. The CDR3 reads CASSLLPGSTEAFF. The CDR3 DNA follows: TGTGCCAGCAGCCTGCTTCCGGGAAGCACTGAAGCTTTCTTT.